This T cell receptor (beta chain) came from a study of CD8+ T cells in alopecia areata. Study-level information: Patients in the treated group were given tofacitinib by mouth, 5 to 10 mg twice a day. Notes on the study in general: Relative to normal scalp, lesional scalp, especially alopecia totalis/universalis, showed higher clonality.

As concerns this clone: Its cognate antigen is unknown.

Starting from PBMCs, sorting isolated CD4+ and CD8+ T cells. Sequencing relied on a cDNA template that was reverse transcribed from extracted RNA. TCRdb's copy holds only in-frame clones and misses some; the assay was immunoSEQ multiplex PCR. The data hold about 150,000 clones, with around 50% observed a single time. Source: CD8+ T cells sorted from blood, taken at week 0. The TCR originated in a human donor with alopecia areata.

The CDR3 DNA reads TGTGCCTGGAGGAGGGCTAGCGGGACCTTAGATACGCAGTATTTT. It specifies CAWRRASGTLDTQYF. V usage is TRBV30 and J usage is TRBJ2-3, with 9 nucleotides matching TRBD2. Germline values: CDR1 GTSNPN, CDR2 SVGIG (reference sequence). The CDR3 has 15 amino acids. V lost 3 bases and J lost 5; bases outside the gene matches: 9. The entire variable domain, with the rest obtained from reference TRBV30 and TRBJ2-3, is as follows: SQTIHQWPATLVQPVGSPLSLECTVEGTSNPNLYWYRQAAGRGLQLLFYSVGIGQISSEVPQNLSASRPQDRQFILSSKKLLLSDSGFYLCAWRRASGTLDTQYFGPGTRLTVL.